The next 16 T cell receptor beta chains were all read from a single sample in a study of CD8+ T cells in alopecia areata. After pooling, cutaneous lymph node cells were sorted with CD4, CD8alpha, NKG2D, NKG2ACE and other markers. cDNA reverse transcribed from extracted RNA served as the sequencing template. Using immunoSEQ multiplex PCR, the repertoire was profiled, and TCRdb retains in-frame clones only, with some absent. The table lists approximately 280,000 clones, with no singletons. Sequenced input: CD4+ T cells sorted from a lymph node. These receptors were taken from a C3H/HeJ mouse with alopecia areata. For this strain, the MHC haplotype corresponds to H2-k.

On this clone: Gene names follow the mouse nomenclature. The read is 3 residues too short to cover the CDR3 end, so that end is filled in from the germline J gene. V is TRBV31 and J is TRBJ1-6, with D maybe TRBD1 (6 bases). TRBJ1-6 is an ORF; its function is uncertain. CDR3 length: 11 residues. In germline, CDR1 is GKSSPN, CDR2 SITVG. The DNA read from the CDR3 is TGTGCCTGGAGCCTGGGACAGCCC. Translating gives CAWSLGQP. The whole CDR3 sequence is CAWSLGQPLYF.

A word on this clone: The genes and germline here are from mouse. Read data end 4 residues before the CDR3 end; the end is taken from the germline J gene. The V and J genes are TRBV13-2 and TRBJ2-3; 11 nucleotides align to TRBD2. This CDR3 comprises 16 residues. The germline CDR1 and CDR2 sequences are NNHNN and SYGAGS (reference sequence). J gave up 2 bases and V 0 bases, and 2 bases lay outside the gene matches. The covered CDR3 bases are TGTGCCAGCGGTGATGCGACTGGGGGGGTTGCAGAA. As protein: CASGDATGGVAE. The whole CDR3 sequence is CASGDATGGVAETLYF.

This clone was seen only a few times. Mouse gene names and germline throughout. The sequenced part of the CDR3 DNA is TGTGCCAGCAGTCAGACAGGGGAGGGTCCCGGG. Protein sequence: CASSQTGEGPG. The full-length CDR3 reads as CASSQTGEGPGQLYF. The chain has TRBV13-3 and TRBJ2-2; 8 nucleotides line up with TRBD1. The read ends 4 residues early relative to the CDR3; the germline J gene fills the gap. Germline assignment: CDR1 NNHDY and CDR2 SYVADS. The CDR3 totals 15 residues. V dropped 4 bases and J dropped 6; count of bases not matched to a gene: 8. Using reference TRBV13-3 and TRBJ2-2 for the parts outside the CDR3, the full variable domain is EAAVTQSPRSKVAVTGGKVTLSCHQTNNHDYMYWYRQDTGHGLRLIHYSYVADSTEKGDIPDGYKASRPSQENFSLILELASLSQTAVYFCASSQTGEGPGQLYFGEGSKLTVL.

To note about this clone: All gene names here are mouse names. From the germline J gene comes the end of the CDR3, since the read stops 4 residues before it. V and J are TRBV13-3 and TRBJ2-5; no reliable D call. Germline assignment: CDR1 NNHDY and CDR2 SYVADS. CDR3 length: 14 residues. V was cut by 2 bases and J by 0 bases, with 7 bases left in between. The sequenced CDR3 bases are TGTGCCAGCAGTGAGAGGTATAACCAAGAC. Translating gives CASSERYNQD. The entire CDR3 reads CASSERYNQDTQYF. The entire variable domain, with the rest obtained from reference TRBV13-3 and TRBJ2-5, is as follows: EAAVTQSPRSKVAVTGGKVTLSCHQTNNHDYMYWYRQDTGHGLRLIHYSYVADSTEKGDIPDGYKASRPSQENFSLILELASLSQTAVYFCASSERYNQDTQYFGPGTRLLVL.

This clone was observed a few times. Any gene name here is a mouse gene name. The CDR3 extends 4 residues past the end of the read, so its final part is completed from the germline J gene. The chain uses TRBV13-2 and TRBJ2-7; 8 nucleotides align to TRBD2. The germline CDR1 and CDR2 sequences are NNHNN and SYGAGS (reference sequence). The CDR3 loop spans 14 amino acids. CDR3: CASGDRLGPYEQYF. Incomplete CDR3 DNA: TGTGCCAGCGGTGATAGACTGGGGCCATAT.

The sample holds a few counts of this clone. Gene labels here are mouse ones. Sequencing ends 4 residues short of the CDR3 end; the germline J gene provides the rest. Other DNA sequences within the sample encode an identical CDR3. The rearrangement uses TRBV13-1 and TRBJ2-1; possible D gene TRBD1, 5 bases. Germline lookup yields CDR1 NSHNY and CDR2 SYGAGN. CDR3 size: 15 residues. Trimming removed 0 bases at V and 0 bases at J, with 7 bases between. The part of the CDR3 DNA that was read is TGTGCCAGCAGTGATGGCAGGGATAACTATGCT. It codes for CASSDGRDNYA. The whole CDR3 reads CASSDGRDNYAEQFF.

Comments on this clone: The gene names given are mouse names. The read falls 4 residues short of the CDR3 end, and the missing part is taken from the germline J gene. The same CDR3 arises from other DNA sequences in this sample as well. J is TRBJ2-5 and V is TRBV1; 9 bases agree with TRBD1. CDR1 is NSQYPW and CDR2 is LRSPGD in the germline V gene (reference sequence). J lost 2 bases, V lost 6 bases, and 3 bases had no gene match. The CDR3 runs 14 residues. CDR3 bases read: TGCACCTGCAGGACAGGGGGGGGCCAAGAC. Its protein product is CTCRTGGGQD. The full CDR3 is CTCRTGGGQDTQYF.

This clone was seen a handful of times. Mouse gene names and germline throughout. The CDR3 goes on 4 residues after the read ends, and that part is filled in from the germline J gene. The chain carries TRBV17 and TRBJ2-7; no clear D gene. The V and J ends lost 2 bases and 0 bases respectively, with 8 bases between them. This CDR3 spans 14 amino acids. The germline V gene encodes CDR1 MNHDT and CDR2 YYDKIL. The CDR3 DNA, read in part, is TGTGCTAGCAGTAGACCCAGCCTCTCCTAT. This encodes CASSRPSLSY. In full, the CDR3 reads CASSRPSLSYEQYF.

As regards this clone: Germline and genes: mouse. Coverage ceases 4 residues before the CDR3 finishes, and the germline J gene fills in the end. The chain combines TRBV13-2 with TRBJ2-5, with no clear D. The CDR3 runs to 12 residues. V lost 2 bases to trimming and J lost 3 bases, with 4 bases between them. Germline loops: CDR1 NNHNN, CDR2 SYGAGS (reference sequence). The CDR3 is CASGEHQDTQYF. Partial CDR3 DNA: TGTGCCAGCGGTGAACATCAAGAC.

The table lists this clone with a few counts. The gene symbols are mouse symbols. The read ends 4 residues shy of where the CDR3 ends; the end is completed using the germline J gene. This chain uses TRBV19 with TRBJ2-3; 10 nucleotides agree with TRBD1. Trimming at V came to 4 bases and at J to 2 bases, leaving 4 bases not matched to a gene. This CDR3 region has 15 residues. The germline V gene has CDR1 FNHDT and CDR2 SITEND (reference sequence). Partial CDR3 DNA: TGTGCCAGCAGTCAGACAGGGGGCGATGCAGAA. Translated, it gives CASSQTGGDAE. In full, the CDR3 is CASSQTGGDAETLYF.

This clone was counted a few times. A read error is possible here, since a much larger clone lies one base away. Gene names follow the mouse nomenclature. CDR3 bases read: TGTGCCAGCAGTGGGACTGAGGGGAACACCGGG. This gives the protein CASSGTEGNTG. The complete CDR3 protein is CASSGTEGNTGQLYF. The chain combines TRBV13-1 with TRBJ2-2, with D possibly being TRBD2 (6 bases). Read data end 4 residues before the CDR3 end; the end is taken from the germline J gene. Germline V gene lookup returns CDR1 NSHNY and CDR2 SYGAGN. The CDR3 extends over 15 amino acids. Trimming took 3 bases from V and 2 from J, leaving 11 bases between them.

Of note for this clone: Mouse gene names apply. The missing CDR3 end, 4 residues past where the read stops, is filled in from the germline J gene. The rearrangement links TRBV5 to TRBJ2-5; 11 bases match TRBD2. Germline V gene data show CDR1 as LGHNA and CDR2 as YNLKQL (reference sequence). The trim removed 5 bases at V and 2 bases at J, leaving 6 bases unmatched. The CDR3 runs 16 residues. The covered CDR3 bases are TGTGCCAGCAGCGTGGACTGGGGGGCTTTCCAAGAC. As protein: CASSVDWGAFQD. The entire CDR3 protein is CASSVDWGAFQDTQYF.

For this clone: Germline and genes here are mouse. From the germline J gene comes the end of the CDR3, since the read stops 4 residues before it. At the DNA level, this CDR3 is encoded by other sequences in the same sample as well. The V gene is TRBV14, the J gene TRBJ2-1, with 11 bases lining up with TRBD1. This CDR3 spans 15 amino acids. Germline CDR1 SGHDT, CDR2 FRDEAV. The ends lost 5 bases at V and 3 bases at J; junction bases unmatched: 4. The CDR3 protein is CASSPGTGGYAEQFF. CDR3 bases read: TGTGCCAGCAGCCCCGGGACAGGGGGCTATGCT.

The table lists this clone with a few counts. The gene names given are mouse names. The CDR3 goes on 4 residues after the read ends, and that part is filled in from the germline J gene. The sample has other DNA sequences that encode this CDR3 too. The rearrangement uses TRBV5 and TRBJ2-7; no firm D call. Trimming left V 1 base short and J 3 bases short, with 7 bases between. The germline CDR1 and CDR2 sequences are LGHNA and YNLKQL (reference sequence). The CDR3 loop spans 13 amino acids. This chain's CDR3 is CASSQGQVYEQYF. The part of the CDR3 DNA that was read is TGTGCCAGCAGCCAAGGACAAGTCTAT.

A few counts support this clone. All gene names here are mouse names. The read ends 4 residues before the CDR3 terminus; that terminus is restored from the germline J gene. Distinct nucleotide sequences in the sample also encode this CDR3. V gene TRBV13-3 combines with J gene TRBJ2-1; TRBD2 matches 10 bases. This CDR3 has 15 residues. The germline CDR1 and CDR2 sequences are NNHDY and SYVADS. The ends lost 0 bases at V and 5 bases at J; junction bases unmatched: 2. The CDR3 loop is CASSDAGGADAEQFF. CDR3 bases read: TGTGCCAGCAGTGATGCTGGGGGGGCGGATGCT.

Comment on this clone: Gene names are the mouse ones. The read terminates 4 residues before the CDR3 end, so the remaining end is supplied by the germline J gene. The J gene is TRBJ2-1, the V gene TRBV1, with TRBD1 identical over 12 bases. Germline values: CDR1 NSQYPW, CDR2 LRSPGD (reference sequence). The CDR3 sequence is 16 residues long. The ends lost 0 bases at V and 6 bases at J; junction bases unmatched: 3. Incomplete CDR3 DNA: TGCACCTGCAGTGCAGATTGGGGACAGGGGGCTGCT. This translates into CTCSADWGQGAA. The full CDR3 is CTCSADWGQGAAEQFF. Filled out from reference TRBV1 and TRBJ2-1, the complete variable domain reads VTLLEQNPRWRLVPRGQAVNLRCILKNSQYPWMSWYQQDLQKQLQWLFTLRSPGDKEVKSLPGADYLATRVTDTELRLQVANMSQGRTLYCTCSADWGQGAAEQFFGPGTRLTVL.